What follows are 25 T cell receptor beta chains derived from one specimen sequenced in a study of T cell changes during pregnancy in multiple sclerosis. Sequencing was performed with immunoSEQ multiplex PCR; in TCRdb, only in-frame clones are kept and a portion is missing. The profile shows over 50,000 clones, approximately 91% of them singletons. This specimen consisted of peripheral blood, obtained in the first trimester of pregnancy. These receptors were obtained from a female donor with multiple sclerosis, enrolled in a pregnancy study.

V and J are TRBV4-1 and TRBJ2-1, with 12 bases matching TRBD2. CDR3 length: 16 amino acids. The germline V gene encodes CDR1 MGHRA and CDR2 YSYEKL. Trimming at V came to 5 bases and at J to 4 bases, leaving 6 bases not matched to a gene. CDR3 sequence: CASSKGLAGGYNEQFF. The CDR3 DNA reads TGCGCCAGCAGCAAGGGGCTAGCGGGAGGGTACAATGAGCAGTTCTTC.

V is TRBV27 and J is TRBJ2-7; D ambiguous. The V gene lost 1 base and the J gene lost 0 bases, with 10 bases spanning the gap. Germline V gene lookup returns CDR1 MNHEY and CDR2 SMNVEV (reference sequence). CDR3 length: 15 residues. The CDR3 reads CASSLFQASSYEQYF. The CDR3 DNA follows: TGTGCCAGCAGTTTATTCCAGGCGAGCTCCTACGAGCAGTACTTC.

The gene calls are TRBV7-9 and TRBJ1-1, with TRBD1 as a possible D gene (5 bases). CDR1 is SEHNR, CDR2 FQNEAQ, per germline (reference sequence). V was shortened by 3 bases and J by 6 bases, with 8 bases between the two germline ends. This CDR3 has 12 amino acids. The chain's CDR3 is CASSFDRPEAFF. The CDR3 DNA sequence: TGTGCCAGCAGCTTCGACAGACCTGAAGCTTTCTTT.

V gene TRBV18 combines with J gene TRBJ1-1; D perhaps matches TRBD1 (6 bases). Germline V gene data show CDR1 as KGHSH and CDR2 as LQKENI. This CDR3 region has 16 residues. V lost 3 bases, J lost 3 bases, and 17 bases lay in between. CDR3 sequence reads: CASSPRGGAYDTEAFF. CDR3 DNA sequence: TGTGCCAGCTCACCGAGAGGGGGGGCATACGACACTGAAGCTTTCTTT. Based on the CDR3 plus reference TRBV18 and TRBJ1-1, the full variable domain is NAGVMQNPRHLVRRRGQEARLRCSPMKGHSHVYWYRQLPEEGLKFMVYLQKENIIDESGMPKERFSAEFPKEGPSILRIQQVVRGDSAAYFCASSPRGGAYDTEAFFGQGTRLTVV.

The CDR3 nucleotides read TGTGCCAGCTCACCACTGGGACTAGCGTTCCCCAATGAGCAGTTCTTC. Protein product: CASSPLGLAFPNEQFF. The chain has TRBV18 and TRBJ2-1, with 10 bases lining up with TRBD2. Per germline, CDR1 KGHSH and CDR2 LQKENI. The CDR3 is 16 amino acids. V lost 1 base, J lost 6 bases, and 6 bases stayed unmatched.

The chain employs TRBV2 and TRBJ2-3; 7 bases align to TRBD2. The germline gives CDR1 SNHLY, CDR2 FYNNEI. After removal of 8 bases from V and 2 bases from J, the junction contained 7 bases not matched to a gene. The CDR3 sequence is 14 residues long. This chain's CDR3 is CASDLAANTDTQYF. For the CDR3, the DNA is TGTGCCAGCGATCTAGCGGCTAACACAGATACGCAGTATTTT.

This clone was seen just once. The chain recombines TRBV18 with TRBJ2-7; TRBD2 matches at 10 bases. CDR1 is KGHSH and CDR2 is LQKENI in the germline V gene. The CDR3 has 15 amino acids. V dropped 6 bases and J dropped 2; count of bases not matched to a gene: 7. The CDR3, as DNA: TGTGCCAGCTCGCTTTTAGCGGGAGGTGCCTACGAGCAGTACTTC. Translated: CASSLLAGGAYEQYF.

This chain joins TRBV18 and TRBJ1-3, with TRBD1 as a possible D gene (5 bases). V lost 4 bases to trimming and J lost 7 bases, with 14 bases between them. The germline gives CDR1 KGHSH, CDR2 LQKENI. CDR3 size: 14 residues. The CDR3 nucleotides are TGTGCCAGCTCACGCGGGACTCCGGATAACACCATATATTTT. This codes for CASSRGTPDNTIYF.

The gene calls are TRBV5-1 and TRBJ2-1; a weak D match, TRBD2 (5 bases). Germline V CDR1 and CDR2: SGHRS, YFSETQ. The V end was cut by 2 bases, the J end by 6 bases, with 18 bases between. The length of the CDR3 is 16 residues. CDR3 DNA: TGCGCCAGCAGCTTCTTAGCGACCTCTAGACTCAATGAGCAGTTCTTC. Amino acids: CASSFLATSRLNEQFF.

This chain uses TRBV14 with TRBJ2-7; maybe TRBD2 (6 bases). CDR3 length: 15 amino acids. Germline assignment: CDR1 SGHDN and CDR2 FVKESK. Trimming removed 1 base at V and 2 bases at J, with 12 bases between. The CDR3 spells CASSQVEGGTYEQYF. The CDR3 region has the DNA TGTGCCAGCAGCCAAGTAGAAGGCGGGACCTACGAGCAGTACTTC.

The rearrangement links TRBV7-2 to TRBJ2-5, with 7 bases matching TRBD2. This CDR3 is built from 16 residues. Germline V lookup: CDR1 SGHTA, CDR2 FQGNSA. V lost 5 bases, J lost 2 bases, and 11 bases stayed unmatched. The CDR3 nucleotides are TGTGCCAGCAGCCCCAGTGCGGCTAGCGGACAAGAGACCCAGTACTTC. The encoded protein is CASSPSAASGQETQYF.

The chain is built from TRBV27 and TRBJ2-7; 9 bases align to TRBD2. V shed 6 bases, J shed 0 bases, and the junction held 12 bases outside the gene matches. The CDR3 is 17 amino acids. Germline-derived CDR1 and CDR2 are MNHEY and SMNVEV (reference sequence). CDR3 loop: CASRGAAGGPSSYEQYF. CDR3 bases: TGTGCCAGCAGGGGAGCGGCGGGAGGGCCGAGCTCCTACGAGCAGTACTTC.

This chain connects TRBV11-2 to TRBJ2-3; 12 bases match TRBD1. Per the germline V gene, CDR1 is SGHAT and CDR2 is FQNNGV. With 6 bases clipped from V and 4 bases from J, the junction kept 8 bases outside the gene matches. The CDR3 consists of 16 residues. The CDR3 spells CASRSPGQGAADTQYF. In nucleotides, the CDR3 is TGTGCCAGCAGATCCCCGGGACAGGGGGCCGCAGATACGCAGTATTTT.

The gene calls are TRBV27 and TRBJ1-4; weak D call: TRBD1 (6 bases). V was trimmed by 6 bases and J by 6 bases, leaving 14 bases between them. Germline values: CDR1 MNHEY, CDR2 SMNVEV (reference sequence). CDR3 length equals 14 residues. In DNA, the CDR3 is TGTGCCAGCAGCCCGGACAGAGATTATGAAAAACTGTTTTTT. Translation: CASSPDRDYEKLFF.

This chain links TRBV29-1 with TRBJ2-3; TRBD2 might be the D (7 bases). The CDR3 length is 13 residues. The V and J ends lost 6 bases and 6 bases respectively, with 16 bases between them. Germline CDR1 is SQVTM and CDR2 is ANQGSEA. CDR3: CSVQEQGGDTQYF. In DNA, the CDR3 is TGCAGCGTGCAAGAACAGGGAGGGGATACGCAGTATTTT.

The CDR3 loop is CASSYSGLGAFF. Here the CDR3 DNA reads TGTGCCAGCAGCTACTCGGGGTTAGGAGCTTTCTTT. The rearrangement links TRBV28 to TRBJ1-1, with no clear D. Germline CDR1 MDHEN, CDR2 SYDVKM. V was clipped by 6 bases and J by 10 bases, with 15 bases between them. The CDR3 runs to 12 residues.

CDR3 region: CASSPLVTSGSGEQYF. For the CDR3, the DNA is TGTGCCAGCAGCCCACTGGTCACTAGCGGGAGCGGCGAGCAGTACTTC. The chain recombines TRBV7-2 with TRBJ2-7; 11 positions agree with TRBD2. CDR3 size: 16 residues. Germline CDR1 is SGHTA and CDR2 is FQGNSA. The V and J ends lost 5 bases and 6 bases, in that order; junction bases with no gene match: 12.

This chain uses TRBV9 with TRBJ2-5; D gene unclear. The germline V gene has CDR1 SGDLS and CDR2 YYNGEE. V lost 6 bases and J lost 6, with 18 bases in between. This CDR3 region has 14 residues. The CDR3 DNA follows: TGTGCCAGCACCCTGTCTAGTTATGCGCAGACCCAGTACTTC. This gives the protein CASTLSSYAQTQYF.

The DNA of the CDR3 is TGTGCCAGCAGCCTGCAAGAGACCCAGTACTTC. This codes for CASSLQETQYF. The gene calls are TRBV5-4 and TRBJ2-5, with D unclear. The V gene lost 4 bases and the J gene lost 2 bases, with 3 bases spanning the gap. The CDR3 sequence is 11 residues long. Germline V gives CDR1 SGHNT, CDR2 YYREEE (reference sequence).

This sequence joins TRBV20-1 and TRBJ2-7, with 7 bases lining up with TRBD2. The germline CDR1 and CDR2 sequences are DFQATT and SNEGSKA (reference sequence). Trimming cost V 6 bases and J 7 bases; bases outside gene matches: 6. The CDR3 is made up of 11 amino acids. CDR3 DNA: TGCAGTGCGAGGGGAGGGAAAGAGCAGTACTTC. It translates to CSARGGKEQYF.

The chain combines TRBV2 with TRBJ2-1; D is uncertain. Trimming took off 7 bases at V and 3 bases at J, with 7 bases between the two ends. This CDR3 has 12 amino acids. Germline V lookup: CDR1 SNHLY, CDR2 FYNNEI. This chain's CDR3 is CASKINYNEQFF. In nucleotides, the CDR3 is TGTGCCAGCAAAATAAACTACAATGAGCAGTTCTTC.

The DNA for the CDR3 is TGTGCCAGCAGCGGATACAGGGGGTCAACCGGGGAGCTGTTTTTT. Amino acid sequence: CASSGYRGSTGELFF. This chain links TRBV5-8 with TRBJ2-2; TRBD1 matches at 8 bases. The V gene's germline CDR1 is SGHTS and CDR2 YDEGEE. Trimming cost V 4 bases and J 5 bases; bases outside gene matches: 7. The CDR3 is made up of 15 amino acids.

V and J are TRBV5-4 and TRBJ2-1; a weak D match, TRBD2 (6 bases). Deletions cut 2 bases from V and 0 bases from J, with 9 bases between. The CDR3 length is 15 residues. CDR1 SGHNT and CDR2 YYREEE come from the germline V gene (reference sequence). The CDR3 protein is CASSFRGSSYNEQFF. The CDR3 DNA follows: TGTGCCAGCAGCTTTCGGGGGAGCTCCTACAATGAGCAGTTCTTC.

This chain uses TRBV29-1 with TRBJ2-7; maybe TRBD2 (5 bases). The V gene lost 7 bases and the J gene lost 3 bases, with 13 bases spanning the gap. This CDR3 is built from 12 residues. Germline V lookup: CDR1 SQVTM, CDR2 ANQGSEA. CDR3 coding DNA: TGCAGCGCCCTGGACTGGCACTACGAGCAGTACTTC. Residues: CSALDWHYEQYF.

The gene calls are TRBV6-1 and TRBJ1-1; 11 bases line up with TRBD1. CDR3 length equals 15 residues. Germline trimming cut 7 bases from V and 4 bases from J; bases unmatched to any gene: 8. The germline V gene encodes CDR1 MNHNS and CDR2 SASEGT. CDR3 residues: CASTGQGARTTEAFF. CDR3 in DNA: TGTGCCAGCACCGGACAGGGGGCGCGGACCACTGAAGCTTTCTTT.